A selection of T cell receptor beta chains follows, all from one sample in a study of T cell responses to AZD1222 COVID-19 vaccine. TCRdb's table, derived via immunoSEQ multiplex PCR, lists solely in-frame clones and lacks some. The repertoire holds over 35,000 clones, with about 82% as singletons. The sequenced sample was peripheral blood, obtained 28 days after the second dose of the MenACWY control vaccine. The receptors were gathered from an adult who received the MenACWY meningococcal vaccine as a control. Each CDR3 is given with its conserved first and last residue. The D gene is left open where the match is weak. The listing skips clone size in some rows; elsewhere it reads once, few, many or a size class.

v_call	d_call	clone_size	j_call	cdr3_nt	cdr3_aa
TRBV6-4	NA	few	TRBJ2-3	TGTGCCAGCAGCGGGGCTAGCACAGATACGCAGTATTTT	CASSGASTDTQYF
TRBV9	NA	NA	TRBJ1-2	TGTGCCAGCAGCGTAGCTCCAGGAGACTATGGCTACACCTTC	CASSVAPGDYGYTF
TRBV2	TRBD2	NA	TRBJ2-1	TGTGCCAGCAGGGACATTAGCGGGGGGGCCGGAGGGGAGCAGTTCTTC	CASRDISGGAGGEQFF
TRBV15	TRBD2	NA	TRBJ2-3	TGTGCCACCAGCAGAGATCACCCCCGACTAGCCGGCACAGATACGCAGTATTTT	CATSRDHPRLAGTDTQYF
TRBV10-3	TRBD2	NA	TRBJ2-2	TGTGCCACAAACTTCCGCGGGACTAGCGGGGGGGCGGACACCGGGGAGCTGTTTTTT	CATNFRGTSGGADTGELFF
TRBV7-9	NA	few	TRBJ2-1	TGTGCCAGCAGCCCCTCTTTATGGGCGGACAATGAGCAGTTCTTC	CASSPSLWADNEQFF
TRBV7-6	NA	NA	TRBJ2-3	TGTGCCAGCAGCTCGGATTGGGCAGGGGGCACAGATACGCAGTATTTT	CASSSDWAGGTDTQYF
TRBV7-6	NA	NA	TRBJ2-3	TGTGCCAGCAGGGCGACAGGCTGGGATACGCAGTATTTT	CASRATGWDTQYF
TRBV5-1	NA	NA	TRBJ2-1	TGCGCCAGCAGCTTCCAGGGAGGCTACAATGAGCAGTTCTTC	CASSFQGGYNEQFF
TRBV20-1	NA	few	TRBJ2-5	TGCAGTGCTAGTGAGATCCAAGAGACCCAGTACTTC	CSASEIQETQYF
TRBV29-1	TRBD1	NA	TRBJ1-1	TGCAGCGTTGTACTACGGGACAGGGCGAGCACTGAAGCTTTCTTT	CSVVLRDRASTEAFF
TRBV3-1/TRBV3-2	NA	NA	TRBJ2-5	TGTGCCAGCAGCCTTCACGGGGCTCTCCAAGAGACCCAGTACTTC	CASSLHGALQETQYF
TRBV10-2	TRBD1	few	TRBJ1-6	TGCGCCAGCAGGGACAGGGTAGGAAATTCACCCCTCCACTTT	CASRDRVGNSPLHF
TRBV15	TRBD1	once	TRBJ1-5	TGTGCCACCAGCAGTAAGCAGGGGGTGGATCAGCCCCAGCATTTT	CATSSKQGVDQPQHF
TRBV11-1	TRBD2	NA	TRBJ2-1	TGTGCCAGCAGGAGCGGGAGCTCCTACAATGAGCAGTTCTTC	CASRSGSSYNEQFF
TRBV28	NA	NA	TRBJ1-4	TGTGCCAGCAGTTTAGCCACAGGGATCGGGAAAAAACTGTTTTTT	CASSLATGIGKKLFF
TRBV9	NA	NA	TRBJ1-3	TGTGCCAGCAGCCCCGGCGGGGGGGGACTCTTGGATTTT	CASSPGGGGLLDF
TRBV3-1/TRBV3-2	TRBD2	NA	TRBJ2-3	TGTGCCAGCAGCTTCCGCCAGCTTAGCGGGGGGGCCGGAAATACGCAGTATTTT	CASSFRQLSGGAGNTQYF
TRBV6-2/TRBV6-3	NA	once	TRBJ2-2	TGTGCCAGCAGCACCGACTGGAACCCCGGGGAGCTGTTTTTT	CASSTDWNPGELFF
TRBV5-1	TRBD1	NA	TRBJ1-3	TGCGCCAGCAGCGGGGGACAGGGTGGAAACACCATATATTTT	CASSGGQGGNTIYF
TRBV9	TRBD2	NA	TRBJ2-1	TGTGCCAGCAGCATAAGCGGGGGGGTCAATGAGCAGTTCTTC	CASSISGGVNEQFF
TRBV6-5	NA	once	TRBJ1-4	TGTGCCAGCAGGTACAGGGTTGGTAATGAAAAACTGTTTTTT	CASRYRVGNEKLFF
TRBV4-1	TRBD2	NA	TRBJ2-2	TGCGCCAGCAGTCCCTGGACTAGCGGGAACACCGGGGAGCTGTTTTTT	CASSPWTSGNTGELFF
TRBV10-3	TRBD2	once	TRBJ2-1	TGTGCCATCAGTGAGTCGGCGGGGGGTAGGGATGAGCAGTTCTTC	CAISESAGGRDEQFF
TRBV3-1/TRBV3-2	TRBD1	NA	TRBJ1-2	TGTGCCAGCAGCCAGCTGACAGGGACTGGCTACACCTTC	CASSQLTGTGYTF
TRBV6-5	TRBD2	NA	TRBJ2-1	TGTGCCAGCAGTTCGAGGACTAGCGGATCTCTACAGGTGCAGTTCTTC	CASSSRTSGSLQVQFF
TRBV6-4	NA	few	TRBJ1-1	TGTGCCAGCAGTTTGGGAGAGGGGACTGAAGCTTTCTTT	CASSLGEGTEAFF
TRBV15	NA	NA	TRBJ2-3	TGTGCCACCAGCAGAAAGGAGTCAGATACGCAGTATTTT	CATSRKESDTQYF
TRBV6-5	NA	NA	TRBJ2-5	TGTGCCAGCAGTTACTATGGGCAGGACCAAGAGACCCAGTACTTC	CASSYYGQDQETQYF
TRBV19	NA	few	TRBJ2-7	TGTGCCAGTACGGTGACAGGTTCGGGGGAGCAGTACTTC	CASTVTGSGEQYF
TRBV6-6	NA	NA	TRBJ1-2	TGTGCCAGCAGTACGGGCGTACAGGGAACCCCTGGCTACACCTTC	CASSTGVQGTPGYTF
TRBV30	NA	few	TRBJ1-2	TGTGCCTGGGGGGAGGTCCGGACCTTC	CAWGEVRTF
TRBV30	TRBD1	once	TRBJ1-2	TGTGCCTGGAAGGGACAGGGGGCTAACTATGGCTACACCTTC	CAWKGQGANYGYTF
TRBV21-1	NA	NA	TRBJ1-3	TGTGCCAGCAGCAAAGCGGCGGGAGCCGTGGGAAACACCATATATTTT	CASSKAAGAVGNTIYF
TRBV28	NA	NA	TRBJ2-2	TGTGCCAGCAGTTTATGGGTGGACGGGCGGATTAACACCGGGGAGCTGTTTTTT	CASSLWVDGRINTGELFF
TRBV2	NA	NA	TRBJ1-2	TGTGCCAGCAGCTATCAGGCCGAGGATGGCTACACCTTC	CASSYQAEDGYTF
TRBV20-1	NA	NA	TRBJ1-2	TGCAGTGCTAGTATGGCCCGGGGCTACACCTTC	CSASMARGYTF
TRBV28	NA	once	TRBJ1-2	TGTGCCAGCAGTTCGAACTATGGCTACACCTTC	CASSSNYGYTF
TRBV7-8	TRBD1	NA	TRBJ1-6	TGTGCCAGCAGCTCCCAGGGGGGAGGCTATCGGTATAATTCACCCCTCCACTTT	CASSSQGGGYRYNSPLHF
TRBV9	TRBD2	NA	TRBJ2-1	TGTGCCAGCAGCGTAGGACTAGCGGATACCTACAATGAGCAGTTCTTC	CASSVGLADTYNEQFF
TRBV7-9	NA	NA	TRBJ1-2	TGTGCCAGCAGCTTATTGGCTAACTATGGCTACACCTTC	CASSLLANYGYTF
TRBV28	NA	NA	TRBJ1-1	TGTGCCAGCAAATATGGGGGCGGGAACTCTGAAGCTTTCTTT	CASKYGGGNSEAFF
TRBV2	NA	NA	TRBJ1-4	TGTGCCAGCAGTGTGGAGGGAGGTAATGAAAAACTGTTTTTT	CASSVEGGNEKLFF
TRBV7-9	NA	NA	TRBJ2-3	TGTGTCTCGGGCGGAGGGGGCACAGATACGCAGTATTTT	CVSGGGGTDTQYF
TRBV20-1	NA	NA	TRBJ2-3	TGCAGTGCTAGAAAGGGAGATACGCAGTATTTT	CSARKGDTQYF
TRBV28	NA	few	TRBJ1-3	TGTGCCAGCAGCCCGGGGGGGATAGAAAACACCATATATTTT	CASSPGGIENTIYF
TRBV4-1	NA	NA	TRBJ1-3	TGCGCCAGCAGCCGCCAGAAAGACAGGAATGGCGGAAACACCATATATTTT	CASSRQKDRNGGNTIYF
TRBV19	NA	NA	TRBJ2-7	TGTGCCAGTAGTATCAGGACAGCATCCTACGAGCAGTACTTC	CASSIRTASYEQYF
TRBV28	TRBD1	NA	TRBJ1-5	TGTGCCAGCAGGCTAAACCTCAGGACAGGGAAAGAGGATCAGCCCCAGCATTTT	CASRLNLRTGKEDQPQHF